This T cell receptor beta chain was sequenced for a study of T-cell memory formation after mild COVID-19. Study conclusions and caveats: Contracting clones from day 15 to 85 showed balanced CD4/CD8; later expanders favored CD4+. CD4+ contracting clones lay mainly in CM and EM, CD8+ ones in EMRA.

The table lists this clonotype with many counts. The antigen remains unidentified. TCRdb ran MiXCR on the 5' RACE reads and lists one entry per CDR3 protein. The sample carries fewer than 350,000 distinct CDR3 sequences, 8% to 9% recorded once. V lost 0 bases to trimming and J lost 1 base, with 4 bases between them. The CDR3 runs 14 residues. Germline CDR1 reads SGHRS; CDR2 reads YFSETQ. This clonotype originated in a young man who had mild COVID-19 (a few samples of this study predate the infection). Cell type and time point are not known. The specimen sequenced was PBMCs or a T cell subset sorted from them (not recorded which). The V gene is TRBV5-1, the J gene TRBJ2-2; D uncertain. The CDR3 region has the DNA TGCGCCAGCAGCTTGGGCGTGAACACCGGGGAGCTGTTTTTT. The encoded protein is CASSLGVNTGELFF.